This T cell receptor (beta chain) emerged from a study of OX40 agonist ivuxolimab in advanced cancers. Study-wide background: Treatment received earlier with anti-PD-1, anti-PD-L1 or anti-CTLA-4 agents was allowed, and roughly 40% had some.

The table came from immunoSEQ multiplex PCR; TCRdb's copy has only in-frame clones and leaves some out. The sample yields tens of thousands of clones, 80% to 90% seen once. Trimming cost V 8 bases and J 0 bases, with 10 bases left between them. This CDR3 is built from 14 residues. Looked up from germline, CDR1 is LNHDA and CDR2 is SQIVND (reference sequence). The sample was CD4+ or CD8+ T cells sorted from blood, taken in a trial of the OX40 agonist ivuxolimab. The V call is TRBV19, the J call TRBJ2-2; no clear D. The origin of this receptor is an adult with an advanced solid tumor such as melanoma, head and neck, liver or kidney cancer. CDR3 protein: CASRWRSNTGELFF. CDR3 nucleotides: TGTGCCAGTCGTTGGCGGTCGAACACCGGGGAGCTGTTTTTT.